Following are 32 T cell receptor beta chains from one sample sequenced in a study of metastatic and nonmetastatic thyroid tumors (TCRdb year 2020). The receptor library was made with PCR. TCRdb names Illumina HiSeq 4000 as the instrument used. In TCRdb, the public reads were trimmed at Q25 with fastp and aligned with MiXCR, with productive beta chains retained. The table for this sample lists roughly 9,700 clones; about 30% of them were counted only once. Of the sample, roughly 23% is held by the ten largest clones. No treatment had been received by any patient before thyroid surgery. Sequencing input: tumor tissue. These receptors were collected from a female donor with papillary thyroid cancer or a benign thyroid nodule (not recorded which). Some clones in this sample may be carry-over from other donors' samples.

Ten or more counts support this clone. V is TRBV13 and J is TRBJ2-3; 11 nucleotides match TRBD2. V shed 5 bases and J 2 bases; nucleotides not matched to a gene: 15. The CDR3 consists of 19 residues. Germline CDR1 reads PRHDT; CDR2 reads FYEKMQ (reference sequence). In DNA form, the CDR3 reads TGTGCCAGCAGCCGCGAGACTAGCGGGATTTCGGGTTACACAGATACGCAGTATTTT. Translation gives CASSRETSGISGYTDTQYF.

A single count supports this clone. This chain connects TRBV9 to TRBJ1-2; no clear D. This CDR3 is 16 amino acids long. V was cut by 0 bases and J by 4 bases, with 16 bases left in between. Germline loops: CDR1 SGDLS, CDR2 YYNGEE. CDR3 sequence (DNA): TGTGCCAGCAGCGTAGAAACGGGCCGCCCCTTCTATGGCTACACCTTC. It encodes CASSVETGRPFYGYTF.

By its share, this clone is medium-sized (0.01 to 0.1%). CDR3 amino acids: CASNGDAEAFF. DNA of the CDR3: TGTGCCAGCAACGGCGATGCTGAAGCTTTCTTT. The chain joins TRBV28 to TRBJ1-1, with unresolved D. Trimming took off 7 bases at V and 6 bases at J, with 9 bases between the two ends. Germline CDR1 MDHEN, CDR2 SYDVKM. The CDR3 is 11 residues long.

There are a few counts of this clone. This may be a read error, as it is one base from a much larger clone. The chain recombines TRBV5-1 with TRBJ2-5, with D hard to call. This CDR3 is 14 amino acids long. Germline V gives CDR1 SGHRS, CDR2 YFSETQ. CDR3 protein: CARSLNLGSETQYF. The CDR3 DNA reads as TGCGCCAGAAGCTTGAATTTGGGTTCCGAGACCCAGTACTTC.

By proportion, this clone is medium-sized (0.01 to 0.1%). J is TRBJ2-7 and V is TRBV2, with D tentatively TRBD2 (7 bases). The germline gives CDR1 SNHLY, CDR2 FYNNEI. CDR3 length: 14 amino acids. V lost 6 bases to trimming and J lost 0 bases, with 12 bases between them. CDR3 amino acids: CASRGGGSSYEQYF. DNA of the CDR3: TGTGCCAGCAGGGGGGGCGGGAGCTCCTACGAGCAGTACTTC.

This clone was recorded at least ten times. The V and J genes are TRBV5-1 and TRBJ2-5; D is unresolved. Trimming stripped 1 base from V and 5 bases from J, with 12 bases between. Germline values: CDR1 SGHRS, CDR2 YFSETQ. The CDR3 consists of 14 residues. The CDR3 nucleotides are TGCGCCAGCAGCTTGAATTTGGGTTCCGAGACCCAGTACTTC. It specifies CASSLNLGSETQYF. Using reference TRBV5-1 and TRBJ2-5 for the parts outside the CDR3, the full variable domain is KAGVTQTPRYLIKTRGQQVTLSCSPISGHRSVSWYQQTPGQGLQFLFEYFSETQRNKGNFPGRFSGRQFSNSRSEMNVSTLELGDSALYLCASSLNLGSETQYFGPGTRLLVL.

The chain has TRBV19 and TRBJ2-2; possibly TRBD1 for D (6 bases). Germline CDR1 LNHDA, CDR2 SQIVND (reference sequence). The length of the CDR3 is 17 residues. Trimming stripped 5 bases from V and 7 bases from J, with 23 bases between. The CDR3 protein is CASSPGLGQWKVGELFF. The CDR3 DNA sequence: TGTGCCAGTAGTCCTGGTCTTGGACAGTGGAAGGTCGGGGAGCTGTTTTTT.

This clone showed up many times. The chain combines TRBV9 with TRBJ2-3; TRBD2 might be the D (6 bases). The CDR3 covers 13 residues. Trimming stripped 4 bases from V and 6 bases from J, with 12 bases between. Germline CDR1 SGDLS, CDR2 YYNGEE. CDR3 nucleotides: TGTGCCAGCAGCACCGGGACTCACGATACGCAGTATTTT. Translating it yields CASSTGTHDTQYF.

The chain uses TRBV6-1 and TRBJ2-7; 12 positions match TRBD1. The length of the CDR3 is 16 residues. Germline loops: CDR1 MNHNS, CDR2 SASEGT. The junction had 6 bases not matched to a gene; V was cut back by 1 base and J by 5 bases. CDR3 sequence reads: CASSEDPGTGGDEQYF. The CDR3 region has the DNA TGTGCCAGCAGTGAAGACCCTGGGACAGGGGGCGACGAGCAGTACTTC.

The CDR3 bases are TGTGCCTGGCAACAAGATACCAATCAGCCCCAGCATTTT. Amino acid sequence: CAWQQDTNQPQHF. This chain connects TRBV30 to TRBJ1-5, with D unclear. From germline, CDR1 is GTSNPN and CDR2 SVGIG (reference sequence). This CDR3 has 13 residues. Trimming stripped 5 bases from V and 3 bases from J, with 11 bases between. The full variable domain, its missing parts supplied by reference TRBV30 and TRBJ1-5, is SQTIHQWPATLVQPVGSPLSLECTVEGTSNPNLYWYRQAAGRGLQLLFYSVGIGQISSEVPQNLSASRPQDRQFILSSKKLLLSDSGFYLCAWQQDTNQPQHFGDGTRLSIL.

By its share, this clone is medium-sized. The chain is built from TRBV28 and TRBJ2-7; D gene ambiguous. The CDR3 is made up of 13 amino acids. V shed 7 bases and J shed 0 bases, with 10 bases lying between them. The germline V gene encodes CDR1 MDHEN and CDR2 SYDVKM. In nucleotides, the CDR3 is TGTGCCAGCATCCGAGCGAGCTCCTACGAGCAGTACTTC. Translation gives CASIRASSYEQYF. The entire variable domain, with the rest obtained from reference TRBV28 and TRBJ2-7, is as follows: DVKVTQSSRYLVKRTGEKVFLECVQDMDHENMFWYRQDPGLGLRLIYFSYDVKMKEKGDIPEGYSVSREKKERFSLILESASTNQTSMYLCASIRASSYEQYFGPGTRLTVT.

Turning to this clone: A junction boundary mismatches the germline segment, possibly from a read error. The V gene is TRBV7-8, the J gene TRBJ2-3; 13 nucleotides align to TRBD2. CDR3 size: 16 residues. Per the germline V gene, CDR1 is SGHVS and CDR2 is FQNEAQ. The CDR3 DNA is TGTGCCAGCAGCCTCCGGACTAGCGGGAGTCCAGATACGAAGTACTTT. It encodes CASSLRTSGSPDTKYF.

V usage is TRBV19 and J usage is TRBJ2-1, with 7 bases identical to TRBD1. CDR3 size: 12 residues. V lost 4 bases and J lost 12; bases outside the gene matches: 6. Germline CDR1 reads LNHDA; CDR2 reads SQIVND (reference sequence). CDR3 sequence reads: CASSTLGDRQFF. CDR3 nucleotides: TGTGCCAGTAGTACCCTTGGGGACAGGCAGTTCTTC.

The table lists this clone with a few counts. V gene TRBV15 combines with J gene TRBJ2-7; 13 bases map to TRBD2. V lost 8 bases, J lost 6 bases, and 4 bases stayed unmatched. The CDR3 consists of 13 residues. Per germline, CDR1 LNHNV and CDR2 YYDKDF (reference sequence). CDR3 in amino acids: CATQGLAGVEQYF. CDR3 sequence (DNA): TGTGCCACCCAAGGACTAGCGGGAGTCGAGCAGTACTTC.

By frequency in the sample, this clone is medium-sized. This chain uses TRBV10-3 with TRBJ2-1; D unresolved. The CDR3 extends over 13 amino acids. The V and J ends lost 2 bases and 10 bases respectively, with 12 bases between them. CDR1 is ENHRY, CDR2 SYGVKD, per germline. CDR3 sequence reads: CAISEAIWGEQFF. The CDR3 nucleotides are TGTGCCATCAGTGAGGCTATATGGGGAGAGCAGTTCTTC.

The chain carries TRBV4-3 and TRBJ2-7; D possibly corresponds to TRBD2 (6 bases). The germline V and J ends were trimmed by 4 bases and 7 bases, with 20 bases remaining between them. Germline V CDR1 and CDR2: LGHNA, YSLEER. There are 15 residues in the CDR3. CDR3 DNA: TGCGCCAGCAGCCCTCGACTAGTTAAGATTGTGGAGCAGTACTTC. Amino acids: CASSPRLVKIVEQYF.

This clone is termed medium-sized. The V and J genes are TRBV3-1 and TRBJ2-5; TRBD1 might be the D (6 bases). Trimming took 1 base from V and 5 from J, leaving 8 bases between them. This CDR3 contains 13 residues. Per the germline V gene, CDR1 is LGHDT and CDR2 is YNNKEL (reference sequence). The CDR3 DNA is TGTGCCAGCAGCCAAGCCAGGGGCGAGACCCAGTACTTC. Translation: CASSQARGETQYF.

This clone was counted a few times. The V call is TRBV10-3, the J call TRBJ2-7; D not certain. The V end was cut by 8 bases, the J end by 3 bases, with 8 bases between. Per germline, CDR1 ENHRY and CDR2 SYGVKD. This CDR3 is 11 amino acids long. CDR3 sequence: CAISNVYEQYF. In nucleotides, the CDR3 is TGTGCCATCTCGAACGTCTACGAGCAGTACTTC.

The chain couples TRBV29-1 to TRBJ2-5; a weak D match, TRBD1 (6 bases). Germline V gives CDR1 SQVTM, CDR2 ANQGSEA. This CDR3 comprises 15 residues. The V end lost 4 bases, the J end lost 3 bases, and 18 bases lay between the germline ends. The CDR3 is CSVAAYTGTEETQYF. CDR3 coding DNA: TGCAGCGTTGCCGCCTATACAGGGACGGAAGAGACCCAGTACTTC.

Ten or more counts support this clone. This rearrangement joins TRBV11-3 to TRBJ1-1; D might be TRBD1 (5 bases). CDR3 length: 13 amino acids. The V gene lost 5 bases and the J gene lost 4 bases, with 11 bases spanning the gap. Germline V lookup: CDR1 SGHNT, CDR2 YENEEA. The CDR3 DNA follows: TGTGCCAGCAGCCCTCAGGGCGCCACTGAAGCTTTCTTT. Protein product: CASSPQGATEAFF.

This clone was detected once. V is TRBV6-4 and J is TRBJ2-6; D ambiguous. CDR3 length equals 14 residues. The germline V gene has CDR1 MRHNA and CDR2 SNTAGT. Trimming pared 7 bases from V and 6 bases from J, leaving 13 bases between. CDR3 nucleotide sequence: TGTGCCAGCACAGGAGTGGGTCTGGCCAACGTCCTGACTTTC. Translating gives CASTGVGLANVLTF.

V is TRBV2 and J is TRBJ2-1, with 10 nucleotides matching TRBD2. Germline-derived CDR1 and CDR2 are SNHLY and FYNNEI. The CDR3 is made up of 16 amino acids. J lost 10 bases, V lost 5 bases, and 14 bases had no gene match. CDR3 bases: TGTGCCAGCAGTCAGGGGAGCGGGAGGGCCGGTGGGGAGCAGTTCTTC. It yields the protein CASSQGSGRAGGEQFF.

This chain uses TRBV14 with TRBJ2-1; 11 bases align to TRBD2. The CDR3 contains 15 residues. The V gene's germline CDR1 is SGHDN and CDR2 FVKESK. J lost 6 bases, V lost 5 bases, and 6 bases had no gene match. For the CDR3, the DNA is TGTGCCAGCAGCTTAGCGGGAGGGCCTTTCAATGAGCAGTTCTTC. It specifies CASSLAGGPFNEQFF.

J is TRBJ2-7 and V is TRBV6-1; 8 bases match TRBD2. The length of the CDR3 is 15 residues. The V segment lost 5 bases and the J segment 4 bases; nucleotides outside the gene matches: 10. Per germline, CDR1 MNHNS and CDR2 SASEGT. CDR3 loop: CASSPQTSGSYEQYF. Here the CDR3 DNA reads TGTGCCAGCAGTCCTCAAACCAGCGGGAGTTACGAGCAGTACTTC.

The rearrangement joins TRBV28 to TRBJ2-1; 8 nucleotides agree with TRBD2. V was clipped by 9 bases and J by 9 bases; unmatched bases: 28. This CDR3 has 19 amino acids. The germline CDR1 and CDR2 sequences are MDHEN and SYDVKM. The CDR3 protein is CASRSRTFASGSRLGEQFF. The CDR3 DNA reads TGTGCCAGTCGGAGCAGAACCTTTGCTAGCGGGTCCAGGTTGGGTGAGCAGTTCTTC.

This clone was found once. The chain carries TRBV5-1 and TRBJ2-1, with D possibly matching TRBD2 (5 bases). CDR3 length equals 16 residues. Germline-derived CDR1 and CDR2 are SGHRS and YFSETQ. V gave up 0 bases and J gave up 4 bases, with 14 bases separating them. The CDR3 loop reads CASSLAAGPVYNEQFF. Written as DNA, the CDR3 is TGCGCCAGCAGCTTGGCCGCGGGCCCCGTTTACAATGAGCAGTTCTTC. Looking up the rest from reference TRBV5-1 and TRBJ2-1 gives the full variable domain: KAGVTQTPRYLIKTRGQQVTLSCSPISGHRSVSWYQQTPGQGLQFLFEYFSETQRNKGNFPGRFSGRQFSNSRSEMNVSTLELGDSALYLCASSLAAGPVYNEQFFGPGTRLTVL.

The chain carries TRBV19 and TRBJ2-1, with 9 nucleotides matching TRBD2. This CDR3 is built from 16 residues. Per germline, CDR1 LNHDA and CDR2 SQIVND (reference sequence). J lost 0 bases, V lost 6 bases, and 6 bases had no gene match. CDR3 bases: TGTGCCAGTAGGACTACAGCGGGAGGCTCCTACAATGAGCAGTTCTTC. Protein: CASRTTAGGSYNEQFF. The complete variable domain, with remaining parts taken from reference TRBV19 and TRBJ2-1, reads DGGITQSPKYLFRKEGQNVTLSCEQNLNHDAMYWYRQDPGQGLRLIYYSQIVNDFQKGDIAEGYSVSREKKESFPLTVTSAQKNPTAFYLCASRTTAGGSYNEQFFGPGTRLTVL.

This clone turned up a few times. The CDR3 here is CAIRNPGHPAFF. The CDR3 DNA reads TGTGCCATCAGGAACCCGGGACATCCCGCTTTCTTT. The chain couples TRBV6-1 to TRBJ1-1, with D tentatively TRBD1 (6 bases). The V gene lost 10 bases and the J gene lost 11 bases, with 20 bases spanning the gap. In germline, CDR1 is MNHNS, CDR2 SASEGT. The CDR3 length is 12 residues.

The chain is built from TRBV6-1 and TRBJ1-1; possibly TRBD1 for D (6 bases). The CDR3 is made up of 14 amino acids. CDR1 is MNHNS, CDR2 SASEGT, per germline. Trimming cost V 6 bases and J 0 bases, with 11 bases left between them. The CDR3 DNA reads as TGTGCCAGCAGCGTTGACAGGCTGAACACTGAAGCTTTCTTT. This codes for CASSVDRLNTEAFF.

A remark on this clone: The CDR3 carries no conserved terminal phenylalanine or tryptophan, so it likely arises from a read error. The DNA is left out, because the CDR3 cannot be placed on it with certainty; the CDR3 is given as TCRdb lists it. The V call is TRBV9, the J call TRBJ1-6. The CDR3 is made up of 14 amino acids, end residues included. Germline-derived CDR1 and CDR2 are SGDLS and YYNGEE. The CDR3 region is CASSVADSGRASDL.

This clone is termed medium-sized. The CDR3 DNA is TGTGCCAGCAGTGACGAGAGGGGCCTTTCACCCCTCCACTTT. Translated, it gives CASSDERGLSPLHF. This chain joins TRBV25-1 and TRBJ1-6; possibly TRBD1 for D (5 bases). V dropped 3 bases and J dropped 9 bases, with 12 bases sitting between them. The CDR3 extends over 14 amino acids. Germline CDR1 reads MGHDK; CDR2 reads SYGVNS.

This clone occurred a few times. The rearrangement joins TRBV2 to TRBJ1-1; possibly TRBD1 for D (5 bases). V was cut by 6 bases and J by 0 bases, with 8 bases left in between. Germline CDR1 reads SNHLY; CDR2 reads FYNNEI. CDR3 size: 13 residues. The chain's CDR3 is CASRGEVNTEAFF. The DNA for the CDR3 is TGTGCCAGCAGGGGGGAGGTGAACACTGAAGCTTTCTTT.